This TCR beta chain was sequenced in a study of T-cell reconstitution after alpha-beta-depleted transplantation in children. The study, taken as a whole, reports: The study traced high day-60 TCRbeta diversity in some patients to surviving recipient T cells and thymic progenitors. About two months after transplant, alpha-beta T cells reportedly came from several hundred expanded graft clones. T-cell counts and diversity at one year following transplant were attributed mainly to newly produced T cells.

Unique molecular identifiers tagged the TCRbeta library. TCRdb called the PCR reads again in MiXCR, with one record for every CDR3 protein. The sample includes hundreds of thousands of distinct CDR3 sequences, about 7.3% seen only once; the top ten take 9.1%. Deletions cut 4 bases from V and 4 bases from J, with 10 bases between. Per germline, CDR1 ENHRY and CDR2 SYGVKD. This CDR3 is built from 13 residues. This clonotype occurred a few times. The antigen is unknown. The V gene is TRBV10-3, the J gene TRBJ2-5, with TRBD2 as a possible D gene (6 bases). The TCR comes from a female patient aged 2-10 years who had a stem cell transplant for Fanconi anemia, so the T cells may come from the graft donor. Sequencing was performed on peripheral blood, taken 360 days after TCRalphabeta/CD19-depleted stem cell transplant. CDR3 coding DNA: TGTGCCATCAGTGGGGGGGTTCCAGAGACCCAGTACTTC. Encoded protein: CAISGGVPETQYF.